Below are 10 T cell receptor beta chains sequenced from a single sample in a study of blood T cell repertoires in COVID-19. TCRdb's copy holds only in-frame clones and misses some; the assay was immunoSEQ multiplex PCR. The sample holds 150,000 to 200,000 clones, 89% seen once. Source material: peripheral blood. Source of these receptors: a man aged 18 to 35 who had recovered from COVID-19.

V usage is TRBV5-1 and J usage is TRBJ2-3; possibly TRBD2 for D (6 bases). CDR1 is SGHRS, CDR2 YFSETQ, per germline. The CDR3 length is 19 residues. V was pared by 2 bases and J by 2 bases, with 24 bases between. Written as DNA, the CDR3 is TGCGCCAGCAGCTTAAAGGCAGGGTTGGTCACGGGGGTCACAGATACGCAGTATTTT. This sequence encodes CASSLKAGLVTGVTDTQYF.

V usage is TRBV7-2 and J usage is TRBJ2-6, with D perhaps TRBD2 (5 bases). The ends were cut back, 4 bases at V and 0 bases at J, with 7 bases in the middle. CDR1 is SGHTA, CDR2 FQGNSA, per germline. CDR3 size: 15 residues. For the CDR3, the DNA is TGTGCCAGCAGCTCCGGGAACTCTGGGGCCAACGTCCTGACTTTC. Translated: CASSSGNSGANVLTF.

The chain joins TRBV28 to TRBJ1-6; D unresolved. Trimming removed 8 bases at V and 10 bases at J, with 15 bases between. Germline V gives CDR1 MDHEN, CDR2 SYDVKM. The CDR3 length is 13 residues. The CDR3: CASLSESESPLHF. CDR3 in DNA: TGTGCCAGCTTGTCTGAGTCCGAGTCACCCCTCCACTTT.

The rearrangement uses TRBV5-6 and TRBJ2-5; possibly TRBD1 for D (6 bases). V lost 3 bases to trimming and J lost 4 bases, with 16 bases between them. The germline V gene encodes CDR1 SGHDT and CDR2 YYEEEE. The CDR3 consists of 15 residues. The CDR3 region has the DNA TGTGCCAGCAGCTACGTTACGGTAGGGGGAGAGACCCAGTACTTC. Its translation: CASSYVTVGGETQYF.

The chain is built from TRBV29-1 and TRBJ2-5; the D gene is possibly TRBD2 (5 bases). CDR3 length: 13 amino acids. Germline loops: CDR1 SQVTM, CDR2 ANQGSEA. Between the trimmed V and J ends, which lost 4 bases and 4 bases, there was a span of 13 bases. As DNA, the CDR3 is TGCAGCGTTGTCTCGGGATTAGGAGAGACCCAGTACTTC. Translation gives CSVVSGLGETQYF.

V and J are TRBV25-1 and TRBJ2-2; unclear D gene. The CDR3 spans 15 residues. CDR1 is MGHDK and CDR2 is SYGVNS in the germline V gene. V was shortened by 2 bases and J by 4 bases, with 11 bases between the two germline ends. The DNA for the CDR3 is TGTGCCAGCAGTGAAACGGAGTACCCCACCGGGGAGCTGTTTTTT. Its translation is CASSETEYPTGELFF. Full variable domain (rest looked up from reference TRBV25-1 and TRBJ2-2): EADIYQTPRYLVIGTGKKITLECSQTMGHDKMYWYQQDPGMELHLIHYSYGVNSTEKGDLSSESTVSRIRTEHFPLTLESARPSHTSQYLCASSETEYPTGELFFGEGSRLTVL.

CDR3 residues: CASKSIGPWTAGNTIYF. In nucleotides, the CDR3 is TGTGCCAGCAAGTCCATCGGCCCCTGGACAGCCGGAAACACCATATATTTT. V usage is TRBV27 and J usage is TRBJ1-3; D perhaps matches TRBD1 (6 bases). The CDR3 loop spans 17 amino acids. From germline, CDR1 is MNHEY and CDR2 SMNVEV (reference sequence). Trimming stripped 7 bases from V and 4 bases from J, with 23 bases between.

CDR3 loop: CASSPAPAGYEQYF. DNA for the CDR3: TGTGCCAGCAGTCCGGCGCCGGCGGGCTACGAGCAGTACTTC. This chain connects TRBV3-1 (or the pseudogene TRBV3-2) to TRBJ2-7, with D possibly matching TRBD2 (5 bases). CDR3 length: 14 residues. Trimming removed 6 bases at V and 3 bases at J, with 15 bases between. CDR1 is LGHDT, CDR2 YNNKEL, per germline (reference sequence).

The rearrangement joins TRBV18 to TRBJ2-1; D may be TRBD1 (6 bases). V shed 2 bases and J shed 4 bases, with 6 bases lying between them. This CDR3 is built from 13 residues. Germline V gene lookup returns CDR1 KGHSH and CDR2 LQKENI. The CDR3 region is CASSPGQYNEQFF. CDR3 DNA: TGTGCCAGCTCACCAGGACAGTACAATGAGCAGTTCTTC.

The chain combines TRBV6-1 with TRBJ2-1, with 8 bases aligning to TRBD2. This CDR3 spans 15 amino acids. The ends lost 1 base at V and 10 bases at J; junction bases unmatched: 9. From germline, CDR1 is MNHNS and CDR2 SASEGT. CDR3 residues: CASSEEGSGSSEQFF. The CDR3 nucleotides are TGTGCCAGCAGTGAAGAAGGGAGCGGGAGCAGCGAGCAGTTCTTC.